The 14 T cell receptor beta chains given below trace back to one sample, sequenced in a study of blood T cell repertoires in COVID-19. The protocol was immunoSEQ multiplex PCR, while the TCRdb copy is restricted to in-frame clones and leaves out a portion. This sample carries 230,000 or so clones, around 83% of them seen once, and the ten largest clones take approximately 8.6%. Sequenced: peripheral blood. The receptor source for this set is a man aged 35 to 55 with active or convalescent COVID-19.

The chain is built from TRBV9 and TRBJ2-5; tentative D call: TRBD1 (8 bases). This CDR3 contains 16 residues. The germline V gene has CDR1 SGDLS and CDR2 YYNGEE. V lost 4 bases to trimming and J lost 5 bases, with 21 bases between them. The DNA of the CDR3 is TGTGCCAGCAGCCCATCCGACAGGGGAGGGTTTGAGACCCAGTACTTC. It codes for CASSPSDRGGFETQYF.

The rearrangement joins TRBV12-3 or TRBV12-4 to TRBJ1-2; possible D gene TRBD1, 6 bases. CDR3 size: 12 residues. V shed 3 bases and J shed 8 bases, with 10 bases lying between them. In DNA, the CDR3 is TGTGCCAGCAGTTTTACAGGGATAGGCTACACCTTC. Encoded protein: CASSFTGIGYTF.

CDR3 sequence: CASSMASGTGNTEAFF. For the CDR3, the DNA is TGCGCCAGCAGCATGGCCTCCGGGACAGGGAACACTGAAGCTTTCTTT. This chain connects TRBV5-1 to TRBJ1-1, with TRBD1 identical over 8 bases. With 4 bases clipped from V and 1 base from J, the junction kept 9 bases outside the gene matches. Germline assignment: CDR1 SGHRS and CDR2 YFSETQ. This CDR3 is built from 16 residues.

The chain recombines TRBV3-1 (or the pseudogene TRBV3-2) with TRBJ1-2; D gene uncertain. The CDR3 extends over 15 amino acids. Germline V CDR1 and CDR2: LGHDT, YNNKEL (reference sequence). The germline V and J ends were trimmed by 1 base and 0 bases, with 9 bases remaining between them. Written as DNA, the CDR3 is TGTGCCAGCAGCCAAGTCTTAGTACCTAACTATGGCTACACCTTC. Its protein product is CASSQVLVPNYGYTF.

The chain recombines TRBV7-9 with TRBJ2-5, with 9 bases fitting TRBD1. Germline lookup yields CDR1 SEHNR and CDR2 FQNEAQ (reference sequence). V lost 5 bases, J lost 3 bases, and 4 bases stayed unmatched. The CDR3 length is 14 residues. The CDR3 protein is CASSPRTGEETQYF. In DNA form, the CDR3 reads TGTGCCAGCAGCCCCCGGACAGGGGAAGAGACCCAGTACTTC.

The chain is built from TRBV3-1 (or the pseudogene TRBV3-2) and TRBJ2-5; D gene unclear. The CDR3 has 15 amino acids. Germline V gene sequence: CDR1 LGHDT, CDR2 YNNKEL (reference sequence). Between the trimmed V and J ends, which lost 1 base and 1 base, there was a span of 10 bases. The CDR3 bases are TGTGCCAGCAGCCAAGTCCCCTTGGCCCAAGAGACCCAGTACTTC. Protein product: CASSQVPLAQETQYF.

This rearrangement joins TRBV7-3 to TRBJ2-5; tentative D call: TRBD1 (5 bases). The V gene's germline CDR1 is SGHTA and CDR2 FQGTGA. V was clipped by 2 bases and J by 2 bases, with 24 bases between them. CDR3 length equals 19 residues. CDR3: CASSLYFCVADQGQETQYF. The CDR3 DNA reads as TGTGCCAGCAGCTTATATTTTTGCGTGGCAGACCAGGGTCAAGAGACCCAGTACTTC.

The chain is built from TRBV27 and TRBJ1-1; 7 bases agree with TRBD1. Per the germline V gene, CDR1 is MNHEY and CDR2 is SMNVEV (reference sequence). Trimming removed 6 bases from V and 1 base from J; junction bases left unmatched: 5. The CDR3 has 14 residues. Written as DNA, the CDR3 is TGTGCCAGCAGAACCGACAGGGCGAACACTGAAGCTTTCTTT. It yields the protein CASRTDRANTEAFF.

This clone was observed a handful of times. CDR3 nucleotides: TGCAGTGTATACTTTGGAAACACCATATATTTT. It is translated as CSVYFGNTIYF. This chain joins TRBV20-1 and TRBJ1-3, with unresolved D. With 7 bases removed from V and 3 bases from J, the gap between germline ends came to 7 bases. The CDR3 totals 11 residues. The germline V gene encodes CDR1 DFQATT and CDR2 SNEGSKA (reference sequence).

This clone was detected only once. This chain joins TRBV25-1 and TRBJ1-3; D ambiguous. V dropped 1 base and J dropped 4 bases, with 8 bases sitting between them. The CDR3 length is 14 residues. Looked up from germline, CDR1 is MGHDK and CDR2 is SYGVNS. CDR3 region: CASSESTDGNTIYF. The CDR3 DNA reads TGTGCCAGCAGTGAATCCACAGACGGAAACACCATATATTTT.

The rearrangement uses TRBV7-8 and TRBJ2-1; tentative D call: TRBD1 (6 bases). V was shortened by 7 bases and J by 5 bases, with 21 bases between the two germline ends. This CDR3 is 16 amino acids long. Germline CDR1 reads SGHVS; CDR2 reads FQNEAQ. CDR3 amino acids: CASTAGVAPPDNEQFF. The DNA for the CDR3 is TGTGCCAGCACCGCAGGGGTAGCGCCGCCTGACAATGAGCAGTTCTTC. The full variable domain, in which reference TRBV7-8 and TRBJ2-1 provide the parts outside the CDR3, is GAGVSQSPRYKVAKRGQDVALRCDPISGHVSLFWYQQALGQGPEFLTYFQNEAQLDKSGLPSDRFFAERPEGSVSTLKIQRTQQEDSAVYLCASTAGVAPPDNEQFFGPGTRLTVL.

The chain links TRBV2 to TRBJ2-5; 8 positions match TRBD2. J lost 1 base, V lost 5 bases, and 9 bases had no gene match. The CDR3 extends over 16 amino acids. Germline CDR1 is SNHLY and CDR2 is FYNNEI. CDR3 nucleotide sequence: TGTGCCAGCAGTCCGGCGGGGGGCGGGAGCCAAGAGACCCAGTACTTC. Translation: CASSPAGGGSQETQYF.

This clone came up once. The rearrangement links TRBV4-1 to TRBJ1-5, with D maybe TRBD1 (6 bases). This CDR3 is built from 14 residues. From germline, CDR1 is MGHRA and CDR2 YSYEKL. V was trimmed by 4 bases and J by 3 bases, leaving 10 bases between them. The CDR3: CASSPGQYNQPQHF. The DNA for the CDR3 is TGCGCCAGCAGCCCAGGACAGTACAATCAGCCCCAGCATTTT.

This sequence joins TRBV9 and TRBJ2-2, with D tentatively TRBD1 (6 bases). Trimming took 3 bases from V and 0 from J, leaving 12 bases between them. In germline, CDR1 is SGDLS, CDR2 YYNGEE. CDR3 size: 16 residues. CDR3 region: CASSARQAPNTGELFF. CDR3 sequence (DNA): TGTGCCAGCAGCGCAAGACAGGCGCCGAACACCGGGGAGCTGTTTTTT. Looking up the rest from reference TRBV9 and TRBJ2-2 gives the full variable domain: DSGVTQTPKHLITATGQRVTLRCSPRSGDLSVYWYQQSLDQGLQFLIQYYNGEERAKGNILERFSAQQFPDLHSELNLSSLELGDSALYFCASSARQAPNTGELFFGEGSRLTVL.